This T cell receptor beta chain appears in the sequencing data of a study of T cell changes during pregnancy in multiple sclerosis. This clone was seen just once. Generated by immunoSEQ multiplex PCR, the TCRdb table keeps only in-frame clones and is missing some. The table records almost 20,000 clones, more than 85% of them present only once. V lost 6 bases and J lost 11, with 14 bases in between. CDR3 size: 12 residues. Germline V lookup: CDR1 ENHRY, CDR2 SYGVKD. This TCR derives from a female donor in good health, enrolled as a control in a pregnancy study. V and J are TRBV10-3 and TRBJ1-3; D may be TRBD1 (6 bases). This sample comprised CD8+ T cells from peripheral blood mononuclear cells, obtained after pregnancy. The chain's CDR3 is CAIRTTGIPIYF. Written as DNA, the CDR3 is TGTGCCATCAGGACAACAGGGATTCCCATATATTTT.